Each of the 13 T cell receptor beta chains below was sequenced from the same sample in a study of technical replicates of blood from a handful of donors. Measured with immunoSEQ multiplex PCR; TCRdb has only the in-frame clones, and not every one. The data hold 13,000 to 15,000 clones, with less than 90% observed a single time. The sequencing sample was made of PBMCs. These receptors came from a human donor in good health.

The genes are TRBV13 and TRBJ2-7; tentative D call: TRBD2 (5 bases). The ends were cut back, 0 bases at V and 2 bases at J, with 8 bases in the middle. Germline values: CDR1 PRHDT, CDR2 FYEKMQ (reference sequence). CDR3 length: 14 residues. CDR3 amino acids: CASSLGGKTYEQYF. In nucleotides, the CDR3 is TGTGCCAGCAGCTTAGGCGGGAAAACCTACGAGCAGTACTTC.

The chain recombines TRBV29-1 with TRBJ1-1; 7 nucleotides match TRBD1. In germline, CDR1 is SQVTM, CDR2 ANQGSEA. The CDR3 sequence is 13 residues long. V shed 6 bases and J 0 bases; nucleotides not matched to a gene: 4. The CDR3 reads CSVATGLNTEAFF. The DNA for the CDR3 is TGCAGCGTCGCGACAGGGTTGAACACTGAAGCTTTCTTT.

This clone has just a few counts. The chain links TRBV7-7 to TRBJ1-5, with 8 nucleotides matching TRBD1. The germline CDR1 and CDR2 sequences are SSHAT and FNYEAQ (reference sequence). The CDR3 length is 16 residues. The V gene end was trimmed by 6 bases and the J gene end by 6 bases; junction bases not matched to a gene: 13. Here the CDR3 DNA reads TGTGCCAGCAGTCGAAATGGACAGGGTAGAGTTCAGCCCCAGCATTTT. As protein: CASSRNGQGRVQPQHF.

This rearrangement joins TRBV7-8 to TRBJ2-1; TRBD2 aligns across 14 bases. The CDR3 extends over 16 amino acids. The trim removed 5 bases at V and 3 bases at J, leaving 3 bases unmatched. The germline gives CDR1 SGHVS, CDR2 FQNEAQ. In DNA form, the CDR3 reads TGTGCCAGCAGCACCGGGACTAGCGGGAGCTACAATGAGCAGTTCTTC. This translates into CASSTGTSGSYNEQFF.

Only a few counts were recorded for this clone. This chain joins TRBV21-1 and TRBJ1-1; the D call TRBD1 from the table was never checked on the DNA. TRBV21-1 is a known pseudogene. This CDR3 is 15 amino acids long. This chain's CDR3 is CAGLGLSQGNTEAFF. The CDR3 nucleotides are TGTGCCGGATTGGGGTTATCGCAGGGGAACACTGAAGCTTTCTTT.

The gene calls are TRBV10-1 and TRBJ2-1, with a weak D call TRBD2 (6 bases). The CDR3 spans 15 residues. Between the trimmed V and J ends, which lost 0 bases and 4 bases, there was a span of 10 bases. The germline CDR1 and CDR2 sequences are WNHNN and SYGVQD (reference sequence). CDR3 protein: CASSESGGEYNEQFF. CDR3 DNA: TGCGCCAGCAGTGAGTCAGGAGGGGAATACAATGAGCAGTTCTTC.

This sequence joins TRBV2 and TRBJ2-3; perhaps TRBD2 as D (5 bases). V was clipped by 7 bases and J by 5 bases, with 16 bases between them. This CDR3 is 14 amino acids long. The V gene's germline CDR1 is SNHLY and CDR2 FYNNEI. CDR3: CASTGFRLRDTQYF. In DNA form, the CDR3 reads TGTGCCAGCACGGGATTTAGACTGAGAGATACGCAGTATTTT.

This clone has just a few counts. The chain employs TRBV6-6 and TRBJ2-7; D might be TRBD2 (6 bases). The CDR3 runs to 15 residues. The germline CDR1 and CDR2 sequences are MNHNY and SVGAGI (reference sequence). V was pared by 5 bases and J by 4 bases, with 18 bases between. The CDR3 DNA follows: TGTGCCAGCAGTAAGACCGGGACTCACCCTTACGAGCAGTACTTC. It is translated as CASSKTGTHPYEQYF.

V is TRBV11-2 and J is TRBJ2-5; D uncertain. Germline V gives CDR1 SGHAT, CDR2 FQNNGV. V shed 2 bases and J shed 7 bases, with 8 bases lying between them. The CDR3 runs to 12 residues. CDR3 nucleotides: TGTGCCAGCAGCTTAAATGAGGCGACCCAGTACTTC. Its translation is CASSLNEATQYF.

The V and J genes are TRBV11-2 and TRBJ2-7; D is ambiguous. Trimming removed 3 bases from V and 4 bases from J, with 13 bases in between. Looked up from germline, CDR1 is SGHAT and CDR2 is FQNNGV. The CDR3 runs to 14 residues. CDR3 residues: CASSLTAPGYEQYF. The DNA for the CDR3 is TGTGCCAGCAGCTTGACGGCCCCCGGGTACGAGCAGTACTTC.

This rearrangement joins TRBV27 to TRBJ2-2, with a weak D call TRBD1 (7 bases). The CDR3 totals 15 residues. Germline V gene data show CDR1 as MNHEY and CDR2 as SMNVEV (reference sequence). V lost 5 bases and J 6 bases, leaving 16 bases between the germline ends. The CDR3 reads CASSGWRGRSGELFF. CDR3 nucleotides: TGTGCCAGCAGTGGGTGGAGGGGGCGATCCGGGGAGCTGTTTTTT.

CDR3 protein: CSVVGLADQETQYF. CDR3 nucleotides: TGCAGCGTTGTGGGACTAGCGGACCAAGAGACCCAGTACTTC. The V and J genes are TRBV29-1 and TRBJ2-5, with 11 bases fitting TRBD2. This CDR3 is 14 amino acids long. Germline CDR1 and CDR2: SQVTM and ANQGSEA. The junction had 1 base not matched to a gene; V was cut back by 4 bases and J by 0 bases.

The CDR3, as DNA: TGCGCCAGCGGCCTCTTGTTATCCACAGATACGCAGTATTTT. This translates into CASGLLLSTDTQYF. The gene calls are TRBV5-1 and TRBJ2-3; the D is unclear. The CDR3 sequence is 14 residues long. V was cut by 7 bases and J by 2 bases, with 14 bases left in between. CDR1 is SGHRS and CDR2 is YFSETQ in the germline V gene.